This T cell receptor (beta chain) is drawn from a study of cytomegalovirus exposure and HLA in healthy donors. A word on this clone: Its specificity is unknown.

Broader study findings: Subsequent analysis revealed that first-cohort TCR clusters tended to co-occur in the 130 or so validation repertoires. In vitro confirmation showed three CMV-associated chains to be CMV antigen specific. The investigators catalogued 150 or so TCR beta chains as cytomegalovirus-associated.

Clones were read by immunoSEQ multiplex PCR, and TCRdb kept only the in-frame ones, dropping some. The data hold more than 95,000 clones, with about 89% observed a single time. Germline CDR1 is MNHNS and CDR2 is SASEGT. The CDR3 runs 14 residues. J was trimmed by 1 base and V by 7 bases; bases with no gene match: 5. V usage is TRBV6-1 and J usage is TRBJ2-3, with 7 bases aligning to TRBD2. The source of this sequence is a woman aged 18 to 35 in good health and CMV-seronegative. The sequenced sample was PBMCs. CDR3 sequence (DNA): TGTGCCAGCATTAGAAGCGGGGGCACAGATACGCAGTATTTT. This codes for CASIRSGGTDTQYF.